The present entry profiles one TCR beta chain with its context. Trimming left V 4 bases short and J 5 bases short, with 15 bases between. This CDR3 contains 14 residues. From germline, CDR1 is SGHDT and CDR2 YYEEEE. Time point here: baseline, week 1 (first vaccination visit). Documented treatment: pre-vaccination baseline after standard-of-care therapy. Measured with immunoSEQ multiplex PCR; TCRdb has only the in-frame clones, and not every one. The repertoire consists of approximately 36,000 clones, with just under 80% occurring once and the leading ten covering about 9.8%. This entry comes from a study of a mutant IDH1 vaccine in newly diagnosed glioma. Study at large: Radiotherapy, temozolomide, or both had been given previously, and both were given to most.

This chain joins TRBV5-6 and TRBJ1-2; perhaps TRBD1 as D (5 bases). This sequence originates from a man between 35 and 55 years old with glioma. Some clones in this sample may be carry-over from other donors' samples. This specimen consisted of PBMCs, obtained from a glioma patient treated with radiotherapy, temozolomide or both. The CDR3 region is CASSPGTVTYGYTF. In nucleotides, the CDR3 is TGTGCCAGCAGCCCGGGGACGGTAACTTATGGCTACACCTTC. The complete variable domain, with remaining parts taken from reference TRBV5-6 and TRBJ1-2, reads DAGVTQSPTHLIKTRGQQVTLRCSPKSGHDTVSWYQQALGQGPQFIFQYYEEEERQRGNFPDRFSGHQFPNYSSELNVNALLLGDSALYLCASSPGTVTYGYTFGSGTRLTVV.